Shown below are 32 T cell receptor beta chains from a single sample sequenced in a study of beta chain features in type 1 diabetes. The whole isolated RNA underwent reverse transcription, so sequencing captured expressed TCRB transcripts. The method was immunoSEQ multiplex PCR; TCRdb's version includes in-frame clones alone and lacks a portion of them. The sample has a few hundred thousand clones; approximately 15% are singletons. The specimen was naive CD4+ T cells from blood. The receptors shown here come from a man aged 25 to 40 in good health.

The chain uses TRBV15 and TRBJ1-2; D call uncertain. V lost 0 bases, J lost 8 bases, and 22 bases lay in between. Per the germline V gene, CDR1 is LNHNV and CDR2 is YYDKDF (reference sequence). The CDR3 contains 17 residues. CDR3 loop: CATSRDLVTRSLEGYTF. DNA for the CDR3: TGTGCCACCAGCAGAGATCTTGTTACCCGGTCCTTGGAGGGCTACACCTTC.

With regard to this clone: One junction end does not reproduce the germline sequence, and a read error may be involved. The rearrangement joins TRBV30 to TRBJ1-2, with D tentatively TRBD1 (6 bases). Per germline, CDR1 GTSNPN and CDR2 SVGIG (reference sequence). This CDR3 spans 11 amino acids. The CDR3 loop is CAWSGPGQVGF. CDR3 DNA: TGTGCCTGGAGCGGGCCGGGACAAGTGGGCTTC.

The chain links TRBV20-1 to TRBJ2-1, with TRBD1 as a possible D gene (6 bases). V was clipped by 7 bases and J by 15 bases, with 19 bases between them. This CDR3 has 11 residues. From germline, CDR1 is DFQATT and CDR2 SNEGSKA (reference sequence). As DNA, the CDR3 is TGCAGTGTCCTCAGGGGTCCAGGGCTGTTCTTC. Translation gives CSVLRGPGLFF.

This clone occurred a few times. The genes are TRBV13 and TRBJ2-5, with D perhaps being TRBD1 or TRBD2 (5 bases each). This CDR3 region has 15 residues. In germline, CDR1 is PRHDT, CDR2 FYEKMQ (reference sequence). Trimming cost V 3 bases and J 4 bases, with 15 bases left between them. The DNA of the CDR3 is TGTGCCAGCAGCTTCCGGGGCTCTGGGGGAGAGACCCAGTACTTC. The encoded protein is CASSFRGSGGETQYF.

The chain has TRBV7-9 and TRBJ2-5; 7 positions match TRBD1. The trim removed 5 bases at V and 7 bases at J, leaving 13 bases unmatched. The CDR3 covers 15 residues. Germline assignment: CDR1 SEHNR and CDR2 FQNEAQ (reference sequence). Written as DNA, the CDR3 is TGTGCCAGCAGCGGAAAGTCCGGGACAGCACTGACCCAGTACTTC. This codes for CASSGKSGTALTQYF.

The rearrangement uses TRBV14 and TRBJ1-2; D possibly corresponds to TRBD1 (6 bases). V lost 1 base and J 2 bases, leaving 14 bases between the germline ends. Per the germline V gene, CDR1 is SGHDN and CDR2 is FVKESK. The CDR3 has 16 amino acids. The CDR3: CASSQVGARANYGYTF. In DNA, the CDR3 is TGTGCCAGCAGCCAAGTGGGGGCCAGGGCGAACTATGGCTACACCTTC. The full variable domain, with the rest looked up from reference TRBV14 and TRBJ1-2, is EAGVTQFPSHSVIEKGQTVTLRCDPISGHDNLYWYRRVMGKEIKFLLHFVKESKQDESGMPNNRFLAERTGGTYSTLKVQPAELEDSGVYFCASSQVGARANYGYTFGSGTRLTVV.

The V call is TRBV10-1, the J call TRBJ2-7; TRBD1 aligns across 10 bases. CDR1 is WNHNN and CDR2 is SYGVQD in the germline V gene (reference sequence). This CDR3 is built from 14 residues. V was clipped by 2 bases and J by 6 bases; unmatched bases: 4. The CDR3 is CASSESGQGGEQYF. The CDR3 bases are TGCGCCAGCAGTGAGAGTGGACAGGGGGGCGAGCAGTACTTC.

This chain uses TRBV25-1 with TRBJ1-2, with D tentatively TRBD1 (5 bases). The CDR3 runs 15 residues. CDR1 is MGHDK, CDR2 SYGVNS, per germline. Trimming took off 7 bases at V and 5 bases at J, with 20 bases between the two ends. CDR3 sequence: CASNSVTGGEYGYTF. CDR3 bases: TGTGCCAGCAACAGCGTGACTGGGGGGGAGTATGGCTACACCTTC.

This clone was picked up a small number of times. The chain carries TRBV5-4 and TRBJ2-5; D is unclear. V lost 2 bases and J lost 2, with 7 bases in between. The CDR3 runs 13 residues. Germline assignment: CDR1 SGHNT and CDR2 YYREEE (reference sequence). Written as DNA, the CDR3 is TGTGCCAGCAGCTTTCATAATCAAGAGACCCAGTACTTC. The encoded protein is CASSFHNQETQYF.

In its sample, this clone was seen a few times. Within the sample, other DNA sequences also encode this same CDR3. This chain joins TRBV5-1 and TRBJ2-3; weak D call: TRBD1 (5 bases). Trimming removed 0 bases at V and 2 bases at J, with 7 bases between. CDR3 length: 14 amino acids. Germline V gives CDR1 SGHRS, CDR2 YFSETQ. The CDR3 nucleotides read TGCGCCAGCAGCTTGGCAGGGAACACAGATACGCAGTATTTT. Its translation: CASSLAGNTDTQYF.

V and J are TRBV30 and TRBJ1-1; D call uncertain. V lost 1 base and J 6 bases, leaving 12 bases between the germline ends. Germline-derived CDR1 and CDR2 are GTSNPN and SVGIG (reference sequence). There are 13 residues in the CDR3. CDR3 nucleotide sequence: TGTGCCTGGAGTGCCTGGTCAACAGCTGAAGCTTTCTTT. Its translation is CAWSAWSTAEAFF.

This clone has a handful of counts. The rearrangement links TRBV30 to TRBJ1-2; tentatively, D is TRBD1 (6 bases). The CDR3 consists of 14 residues. The germline CDR1 and CDR2 sequences are GTSNPN and SVGIG (reference sequence). V shed 5 bases and J shed 4 bases, with 17 bases lying between them. As DNA, the CDR3 is TGTGCCTGGTCCTTGCTGGGAGGGGGCTATGGCTACACCTTC. Amino acids: CAWSLLGGGYGYTF.

The chain is built from TRBV6-5 and TRBJ1-5, with D unresolved. Germline CDR1 is MNHEY and CDR2 is SVGAGI. Trimming stripped 6 bases from V and 1 base from J, with 10 bases between. The length of the CDR3 is 14 residues. The CDR3 reads CASSRERSNQPQHF. CDR3 bases: TGTGCCAGCAGCCGAGAGAGAAGCAATCAGCCCCAGCATTTT.

This clone was counted a few times. The J gene is TRBJ2-1, the V gene TRBV6-1; 9 nucleotides line up with TRBD2. CDR1 and CDR2 from the germline V gene are MNHNS and SASEGT. The CDR3 covers 14 residues. V shed 7 bases, J shed 0 bases, and the junction held 1 base outside the gene matches. The CDR3 spells CASISGSSYNEQFF. In DNA form, the CDR3 reads TGTGCCAGCATTAGCGGGAGCTCCTACAATGAGCAGTTCTTC.

This clone was recorded a few times. The V gene is TRBV10-3, the J gene TRBJ1-2; D is unclear. Germline CDR1 and CDR2: ENHRY and SYGVKD. V lost 2 bases, J lost 5 bases, and 9 bases lay in between. This CDR3 is built from 13 residues. The CDR3 is CAISESSLYGYTF. As DNA, the CDR3 is TGTGCCATCAGTGAGAGCAGTCTGTATGGCTACACCTTC.

The chain recombines TRBV7-2 with TRBJ2-5; D is unclear. This CDR3 spans 13 amino acids. The germline gives CDR1 SGHTA, CDR2 FQGNSA. V gave up 4 bases and J gave up 2 bases, with 8 bases separating them. The CDR3 region is CASSSKIQETQYF. DNA for the CDR3: TGTGCCAGCAGCTCCAAGATACAAGAGACCCAGTACTTC.

This clone was detected only a few times. V is TRBV4-3 and J is TRBJ2-5, with 10 bases matching TRBD2. The CDR3 spans 16 residues. Germline V gene lookup returns CDR1 LGHNA and CDR2 YSLEER. V trimming: 0 bases; J trimming: 2 bases; junction bases outside the gene matches: 3. The CDR3 loop reads CASSQDVLAGQETQYF. The CDR3 DNA sequence: TGCGCCAGCAGCCAAGATGTACTAGCGGGGCAAGAGACCCAGTACTTC.

J is TRBJ2-7 and V is TRBV21-1; TRBD1 is the table's D call and was not checked against the DNA. TRBV21-1 is a pseudogene locus. CDR3 length equals 15 residues. The CDR3: CASSPRKDREVEQYF. CDR3 nucleotides: TGTGCCAGCAGCCCCCGAAAGGACAGGGAGGTCGAGCAGTACTTC.

The chain recombines TRBV15 with TRBJ2-2, with 7 bases lining up with TRBD1. The CDR3 runs 14 residues. From germline, CDR1 is LNHNV and CDR2 YYDKDF (reference sequence). The J segment lost 7 bases and the V segment lost 4 bases, leaving 6 bases of the junction unmatched. CDR3 amino acids: CATSKPTGIGELFF. DNA of the CDR3: TGTGCCACCAGCAAACCGACAGGGATCGGGGAGCTGTTTTTT.

V gene TRBV4-1 combines with J gene TRBJ2-7; no clear D gene. Germline-derived CDR1 and CDR2 are MGHRA and YSYEKL. The CDR3 runs to 16 residues. V dropped 0 bases and J dropped 6 bases, with 18 bases sitting between them. The CDR3 sequence: CASSQDRQVNVGEQYF. Written as DNA, the CDR3 is TGCGCCAGCAGCCAAGATCGGCAGGTAAACGTTGGCGAGCAGTACTTC.

The chain recombines TRBV15 with TRBJ2-7; D may be TRBD1 or TRBD2 (7 bases each). Germline assignment: CDR1 LNHNV and CDR2 YYDKDF (reference sequence). This CDR3 spans 16 amino acids. Trimming shortened V by 0 bases and J by 6 bases, and 18 bases separated the two germline ends. The CDR3 DNA follows: TGTGCCACCAGCAGAGATATGGGGAGGGGGCCTAGCGAGCAGTACGTC. Residues: CATSRDMGRGPSEQYV.

This clone showed up just a few times. CDR3 DNA: TGCAGCGGCGGGGTTCTTCAAGAGACCCAGTACTTC. Amino acid sequence: CSGGVLQETQYF. This sequence joins TRBV29-1 and TRBJ2-5, with D possibly being TRBD2 (6 bases). The CDR3 is made up of 12 amino acids. Germline assignment: CDR1 SQVTM and CDR2 ANQGSEA. Trimming removed 7 bases from V and 2 bases from J, with 11 bases in between.

The rearrangement joins TRBV29-1 to TRBJ1-2, with 10 bases aligning to TRBD1. Trimming took 7 bases from V and 8 from J; bases not matched to a gene: 13. This CDR3 has 14 residues. Looked up from germline, CDR1 is SQVTM and CDR2 is ANQGSEA. CDR3 sequence: CSADSGQGFRGYTF. CDR3 bases: TGCAGCGCGGACTCGGGACAGGGGTTTCGGGGCTACACCTTC.

This clone was seen at least ten times. The V and J genes are TRBV7-2 and TRBJ2-4; TRBD2 aligns across 13 bases. The ends lost 5 bases at V and 7 bases at J; junction bases unmatched: 8. The V gene's germline CDR1 is SGHTA and CDR2 FQGNSA. The CDR3 totals 16 residues. CDR3 region: CASSQAGTSGMNIQYF. In DNA, the CDR3 is TGTGCCAGCAGCCAGGCCGGGACTAGCGGGATGAACATTCAGTACTTC. Full variable domain (rest looked up from reference TRBV7-2 and TRBJ2-4): GAGVSQSPSNKVTEKGKDVELRCDPISGHTALYWYRQSLGQGLEFLIYFQGNSAPDKSGLPSDRFSAERTGGSVSTLTIQRTQQEDSAVYLCASSQAGTSGMNIQYFGAGTRLSVL.

This clone was seen more than once but under ten times. The chain combines TRBV27 with TRBJ2-1; no reliable D call. The CDR3 has 13 residues. Germline V gene sequence: CDR1 MNHEY, CDR2 SMNVEV (reference sequence). V shed 7 bases and J shed 5 bases, with 12 bases lying between them. This chain's CDR3 is CASTRLGDNEQFF. In DNA form, the CDR3 reads TGTGCCAGCACGCGGCTAGGAGACAATGAGCAGTTCTTC.

Details on this clone: The identical CDR3 is also encoded by other nucleotide sequences in the sample. J is TRBJ1-3 and V is TRBV6-5, with D hard to call. This CDR3 region has 12 residues. V was trimmed by 7 bases and J by 0 bases, leaving 4 bases between them. Germline V CDR1 and CDR2: MNHEY, SVGAGI. The CDR3 protein is CASTGSGNTIYF. The CDR3 bases are TGTGCCAGCACAGGCTCTGGAAACACCATATATTTT.

The chain couples TRBV7-6 to TRBJ1-1; no firm D call. With 0 bases removed from V and 1 base from J, the gap between germline ends came to 9 bases. The germline V gene encodes CDR1 SGHVS and CDR2 FNYEAQ. This CDR3 has 15 residues. CDR3 amino acids: CASSLASAGNTEAFF. The CDR3 DNA is TGTGCCAGCAGCTTAGCGTCGGCGGGGAACACTGAAGCTTTCTTT.

The sample holds many counts of this clone. This chain joins TRBV7-2 and TRBJ2-1; D is undetermined. The CDR3 is made up of 11 amino acids. V was pared by 5 bases and J by 8 bases, with 7 bases between. Per germline, CDR1 SGHTA and CDR2 FQGNSA. DNA for the CDR3: TGTGCCAGCAGCGTAGGCGATGAGCAGTTCTTC. It specifies CASSVGDEQFF.

There are a few counts of this clone. The V call is TRBV27, the J call TRBJ1-2; no reliable D call. The germline V gene has CDR1 MNHEY and CDR2 SMNVEV (reference sequence). The length of the CDR3 is 14 residues. The ends were cut back, 6 bases at V and 4 bases at J, with 15 bases in the middle. The CDR3: CASRPPGEVYGYTF. The CDR3 DNA follows: TGTGCCAGCAGGCCACCGGGAGAAGTCTATGGCTACACCTTC.

The V and J genes are TRBV2 and TRBJ2-1, with D perhaps TRBD1 (5 bases). The CDR3 runs to 15 residues. Germline CDR1 reads SNHLY; CDR2 reads FYNNEI. V lost 8 bases and J lost 0, with 14 bases in between. CDR3: CASGTITGSYNEQFF. The CDR3 nucleotides read TGTGCCAGCGGAACTATTACAGGCTCCTACAATGAGCAGTTCTTC.

This clone was counted a few times. The V gene is TRBV10-3, the J gene TRBJ2-2; 13 bases line up with TRBD2. The CDR3 loop spans 18 amino acids. The V and J ends lost 3 bases and 6 bases, in that order; junction bases with no gene match: 10. The germline gives CDR1 ENHRY, CDR2 SYGVKD. In nucleotides, the CDR3 is TGTGCCATCAGTGAAGTCATGGGACTAGCGGGGTCCGCCGGGGAGCTGTTTTTT. Translating gives CAISEVMGLAGSAGELFF.

The rearrangement links TRBV5-4 to TRBJ2-7; 11 nucleotides line up with TRBD2. Germline V gives CDR1 SGHNT, CDR2 YYREEE (reference sequence). The CDR3 extends over 18 amino acids. V shed 1 base and J 3 bases; nucleotides not matched to a gene: 12. DNA for the CDR3: TGTGCCAGCAGCTTGAGGAGCCCGGGACTAGCGGTTTTCTACGAGCAGTACGTC. Translating gives CASSLRSPGLAVFYEQYV.